The 21 T cell receptor beta chains below all came from one sample that was sequenced in a study of neurological immune-mediated disorders. One entry per CDR3 protein, called by TCRdb with MiXCR from the 5' RACE reads. The sample holds about 59,000 distinct CDR3 sequences, roughly 3.3% seen once. Sequenced material: PBMCs. These receptor sequences come from a woman in her 30s with multiple sclerosis.

Note on this clonotype: Relative to the germline gene, one junction end is altered; a read error may explain this. The chain uses TRBV15 and TRBJ1-5; no firm D call. Germline assignment: CDR1 LNHNV and CDR2 YYDKDF (reference sequence). This CDR3 has 13 amino acids. Written as DNA, the CDR3 is TGTGCCACCAGCAGAGTTGGGGATCAGCCCCAGAATTTT. It codes for CATSRVGDQPQNF.

This clonotype was detected many times. The chain has TRBV28 and TRBJ1-2; perhaps TRBD1 as D (5 bases). Looked up from germline, CDR1 is MDHEN and CDR2 is SYDVKM. CDR3 size: 14 residues. The V gene lost 2 bases and the J gene lost 2 bases, with 9 bases spanning the gap. Here the CDR3 reads CASSLTGYNYGYTF. CDR3 DNA sequence: TGTGCCAGCAGTTTAACAGGCTACAACTATGGCTACACCTTC.

The table lists this clonotype with many counts. The rearrangement joins TRBV20-1 to TRBJ1-5; D is perhaps TRBD1 (6 bases). Trimming stripped 6 bases from V and 3 bases from J, with 15 bases between. Germline CDR1 DFQATT, CDR2 SNEGSKA (reference sequence). This CDR3 is built from 14 residues. CDR3 protein: CSAAPRGINQPQHF. CDR3 nucleotides: TGCAGTGCGGCTCCCAGGGGAATCAATCAGCCCCAGCATTTT.

This clonotype was recorded at least ten times. This chain links TRBV5-5 with TRBJ2-6; no firm D call. CDR1 and CDR2 (germline): SGHKS, YYEKEE (reference sequence). The CDR3 loop spans 15 amino acids. V dropped 5 bases and J dropped 6 bases, with 15 bases sitting between them. The CDR3 spells CASSPPSLSANVLTF. For the CDR3, the DNA is TGTGCCAGCAGTCCCCCAAGCCTTTCGGCCAACGTCCTGACTTTC.

This clonotype was detected a few times. The chain carries TRBV19 and TRBJ1-2; TRBD1 aligns across 7 bases. V trimming: 3 bases; J trimming: 1 base; junction bases outside the gene matches: 2. The CDR3 is made up of 14 amino acids. Germline CDR1 LNHDA, CDR2 SQIVND (reference sequence). This chain's CDR3 is CASSIQGGNYGYTF. CDR3 in DNA: TGTGCCAGTAGTATCCAGGGGGGTAACTATGGCTACACCTTC.

This clonotype was picked up many times. The chain uses TRBV5-1 and TRBJ2-7, with D perhaps given as TRBD1 or TRBD2 (5 bases each). The germline V and J ends were trimmed by 4 bases and 8 bases, with 13 bases remaining between them. This CDR3 comprises 12 residues. Germline lookup yields CDR1 SGHRS and CDR2 YFSETQ. CDR3 bases: TGCGCCAGCAGCCATGGGACCCAGCAGCAGTACTTC. This sequence encodes CASSHGTQQQYF.

Ten or more counts support this clonotype. The chain links TRBV7-9 to TRBJ1-1; D gene uncertain. This CDR3 is 14 amino acids long. CDR1 and CDR2 from the germline V gene are SEHNR and FQNEAQ (reference sequence). Trimming cost V 5 bases and J 5 bases, with 15 bases left between them. The DNA for the CDR3 is TGTGCCAGCAGCCTAACGGGAGGGAAAACTGAAGCTTTCTTT. Translated: CASSLTGGKTEAFF.

The chain links TRBV29-1 to TRBJ2-1; 10 positions match TRBD2. Germline CDR1 SQVTM, CDR2 ANQGSEA. The CDR3 sequence is 13 residues long. After removal of 5 bases from V and 7 bases from J, the junction contained 5 bases not matched to a gene. CDR3 residues: CSVSTSGANEQFF. The CDR3 DNA reads as TGCAGCGTTAGCACTAGCGGGGCGAATGAGCAGTTCTTC.

In this sample, this clonotype turned up many times. The chain is built from TRBV2 and TRBJ2-5; D might be TRBD2 (6 bases). This CDR3 contains 13 residues. V was pared by 8 bases and J by 1 base, with 11 bases between. Germline V lookup: CDR1 SNHLY, CDR2 FYNNEI. In DNA, the CDR3 is TGTGCCAGCTCACGGGAGACCCAAGAGACCCAGTACTTC. Amino acids: CASSRETQETQYF. Full variable domain (remainder filled in from reference TRBV2 and TRBJ2-5): EPEVTQTPSHQVTQMGQEVILRCVPISNHLYFYWYRQILGQKVEFLVSFYNNEISEKSEIFDDQFSVERPDGSNFTLKIRSTKLEDSAMYFCASSRETQETQYFGPGTRLLVL.

This clonotype appeared many times. The rearrangement links TRBV12-3 or TRBV12-4 to TRBJ2-2; maybe TRBD2 (6 bases). Trimming pared 3 bases from V and 5 bases from J, leaving 13 bases between. The CDR3 spans 15 residues. CDR3 amino acids: CASSFRQGGTGELFF. The CDR3 DNA sequence: TGTGCCAGCAGTTTCCGTCAGGGAGGTACCGGGGAGCTGTTTTTT.

The chain carries TRBV10-3 and TRBJ2-7, with 7 bases matching TRBD1. Losses at the gene ends were 10 bases for V and 2 bases for J; bases not matched to a gene: 5. The germline V gene encodes CDR1 ENHRY and CDR2 SYGVKD. This CDR3 comprises 12 residues. CDR3: CATGTAAYEQYF. The CDR3 coding sequence is TGTGCCACCGGGACAGCCGCCTACGAGCAGTACTTC.

This clonotype was observed many times. The genes are TRBV29-1 and TRBJ2-6; D unresolved. This CDR3 has 16 residues. Trimming shortened V by 7 bases and J by 0 bases, and 16 bases separated the two germline ends. Germline V CDR1 and CDR2: SQVTM, ANQGSEA. CDR3 amino acids: CSGPTQATSGANVLTF. The CDR3 DNA sequence: TGCAGCGGCCCTACTCAAGCTACCTCTGGGGCCAACGTCCTGACTTTC.

The sample holds many counts of this clonotype. This chain uses TRBV5-5 with TRBJ2-1; TRBD1 matches at 9 bases. Germline CDR1 reads SGHKS; CDR2 reads YYEKEE (reference sequence). There are 16 residues in the CDR3. Losses at the gene ends were 6 bases for V and 3 bases for J; bases not matched to a gene: 10. The CDR3 sequence is CASILTPGQGYNEQFF. CDR3 nucleotide sequence: TGTGCCAGCATCCTGACCCCGGGACAGGGCTACAATGAGCAGTTCTTC.

The rearrangement links TRBV20-1 to TRBJ2-3; D uncertain. This CDR3 comprises 10 residues. V was clipped by 3 bases and J by 4 bases, with 2 bases between them. The germline CDR1 and CDR2 sequences are DFQATT and SNEGSKA (reference sequence). As DNA, the CDR3 is TGCAGTGCTAGCCCAGATACGCAGTATTTT. This gives the protein CSASPDTQYF.

This clonotype was seen ten or more times. V and J are TRBV9 and TRBJ2-6, with TRBD2 as a possible D gene (6 bases). Looked up from germline, CDR1 is SGDLS and CDR2 is YYNGEE. Trimming removed 0 bases at V and 0 bases at J, with 13 bases between. The CDR3 is 18 amino acids. The CDR3 loop is CASSVVPGGTSGANVLTF. For the CDR3, the DNA is TGTGCCAGCAGCGTAGTGCCAGGAGGGACCTCTGGGGCCAACGTCCTGACTTTC.

This clonotype was picked up many times. The gene calls are TRBV18 and TRBJ2-1; D call uncertain. Germline CDR1 is KGHSH and CDR2 is LQKENI. V shed 4 bases and J shed 9 bases, with 13 bases lying between them. This CDR3 is built from 13 residues. The CDR3 spells CASSRNRETEQFF. CDR3 sequence (DNA): TGTGCCAGCTCACGAAACCGTGAAACTGAGCAGTTCTTC.

This clonotype showed up many times. V gene TRBV7-2 combines with J gene TRBJ1-1, with 8 bases identical to TRBD1. Germline V gene sequence: CDR1 SGHTA, CDR2 FQGNSA. CDR3 length equals 14 residues. Trimming took 6 bases from V and 5 from J; bases not matched to a gene: 8. CDR3 region: CASSPYRGWTEAFF. CDR3 nucleotide sequence: TGTGCCAGCAGTCCATACAGGGGGTGGACTGAAGCTTTCTTT.

Ten or more counts support this clonotype. This rearrangement joins TRBV5-1 to TRBJ2-1, with TRBD2 matching over 10 bases. Germline V gene sequence: CDR1 SGHRS, CDR2 YFSETQ. The V gene end was trimmed by 3 bases and the J gene end by 4 bases; junction bases not matched to a gene: 7. The length of the CDR3 is 16 residues. The CDR3 coding sequence is TGCGCCAGCAGCTCCGGACTAGCGGAGGCATACAATGAGCAGTTCTTC. It is translated as CASSSGLAEAYNEQFF. Variable domain in full (rest from reference TRBV5-1 and TRBJ2-1): KAGVTQTPRYLIKTRGQQVTLSCSPISGHRSVSWYQQTPGQGLQFLFEYFSETQRNKGNFPGRFSGRQFSNSRSEMNVSTLELGDSALYLCASSSGLAEAYNEQFFGPGTRLTVL.

Many counts were recorded for this clonotype. This rearrangement joins TRBV5-5 to TRBJ2-7; 13 bases line up with TRBD2. V shed 2 bases and J 6 bases; nucleotides not matched to a gene: 11. The germline V gene encodes CDR1 SGHKS and CDR2 YYEKEE (reference sequence). This CDR3 spans 17 amino acids. The CDR3 DNA reads TGTGCCAGCAGCTTCGGGGGACTAGCGGGACGGAGGGGCGAGCAGTACTTC. This translates into CASSFGGLAGRRGEQYF. Full variable domain (missing parts from reference TRBV5-5 and TRBJ2-7): DAGVTQSPTHLIKTRGQQVTLRCSPISGHKSVSWYQQVLGQGPQFIFQYYEKEERGRGNFPDRFSARQFPNYSSELNVNALLLGDSALYLCASSFGGLAGRRGEQYFGPGTRLTVT.

This clonotype was detected many times. The chain carries TRBV5-1 and TRBJ2-1; TRBD1 might be the D (5 bases). Trimming took off 1 base at V and 6 bases at J, with 14 bases between the two ends. The CDR3 runs 15 residues. Germline V gene sequence: CDR1 SGHRS, CDR2 YFSETQ. CDR3 DNA: TGCGCCAGCAGCTTGCTGGGGCAGGTAGGCAATGAGCAGTTCTTC. As protein: CASSLLGQVGNEQFF.

This clonotype occurred many times. V usage is TRBV5-5 and J usage is TRBJ2-2; TRBD2 might be the D (5 bases). The germline gives CDR1 SGHKS, CDR2 YYEKEE (reference sequence). CDR3 length equals 16 residues. V dropped 2 bases and J dropped 2 bases, with 13 bases sitting between them. CDR3 in DNA: TGTGCCAGCAGCTTAACTCCAGGAGGAAACACCGGGGAGCTGTTTTTT. Its translation: CASSLTPGGNTGELFF.